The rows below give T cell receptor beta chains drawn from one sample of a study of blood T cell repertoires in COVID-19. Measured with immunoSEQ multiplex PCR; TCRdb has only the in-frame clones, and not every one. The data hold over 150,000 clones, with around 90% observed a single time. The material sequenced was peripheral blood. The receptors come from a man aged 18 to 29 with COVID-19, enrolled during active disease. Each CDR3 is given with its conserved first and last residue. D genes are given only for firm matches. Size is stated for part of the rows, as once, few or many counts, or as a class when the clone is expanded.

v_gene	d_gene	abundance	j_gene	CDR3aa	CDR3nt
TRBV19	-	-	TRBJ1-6	CASSLTGYNSPLHF	TGTGCCAGTAGCCTCACTGGTTATAATTCACCCCTCCACTTT
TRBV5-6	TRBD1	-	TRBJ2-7	CASSFCVRGQLYSYEQYF	TGTGCCAGCAGCTTTTGCGTCAGGGGGCAACTCTATTCCTACGAGCAGTACTTC
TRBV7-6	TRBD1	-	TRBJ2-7	CASSLLTGGSYEQYF	TGTGCCAGCAGCTTACTGACAGGGGGCTCCTACGAGCAGTACTTC
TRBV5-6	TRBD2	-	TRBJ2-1	CASSLGLAGGFHEQFF	TGTGCCAGCAGCTTGGGACTAGCGGGAGGGTTTCATGAGCAGTTCTTC
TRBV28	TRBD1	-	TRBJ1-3	CASSSRTGIINTIYF	TGTGCCAGCAGTTCACGGACAGGGATCATCAACACCATATATTTT
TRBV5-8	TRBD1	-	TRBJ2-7	CASSWGQGYNYEQYF	TGTGCCAGCAGCTGGGGACAGGGGTACAACTACGAGCAGTACTTC
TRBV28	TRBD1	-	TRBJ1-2	CASSFYLDRGRYGYTF	TGTGCCAGCAGTTTCTACCTAGACAGGGGGCGATACGGCTACACCTTC
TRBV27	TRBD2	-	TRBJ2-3	CASSLPGPGTITDTQYF	TGTGCCAGCAGTTTACCCGGTCCCGGGACTATCACAGATACGCAGTATTTT
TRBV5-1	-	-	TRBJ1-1	CASSLVPLVSTEAFF	TGCGCCAGCAGCTTGGTTCCCCTCGTGAGCACTGAAGCTTTCTTT
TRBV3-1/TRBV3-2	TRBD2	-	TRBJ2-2	CASSQILWTSGRSGELFF	TGTGCCAGCAGTCAGATTCTATGGACTAGCGGGAGGTCCGGGGAGCTGTTTTTT
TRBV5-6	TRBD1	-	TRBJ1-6	CASSPGTGGYSPLHF	TGTGCCAGCAGCCCGGGGACAGGGGGCTATTCACCCCTCCACTTT
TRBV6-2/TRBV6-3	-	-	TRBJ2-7	CASSSGLRTYEQYF	TGTGCCAGCAGTTCTGGGCTCCGCACCTACGAGCAGTACTTC
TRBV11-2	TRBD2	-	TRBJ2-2	CASSYPRLAGAHGELFF	TGTGCCAGCAGCTACCCCCGACTAGCGGGAGCTCACGGGGAGCTGTTTTTT
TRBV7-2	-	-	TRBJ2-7	CASSSAGSRQYF	TGTGCCAGCTCGAGCGCGGGATCCAGACAGTACTTC
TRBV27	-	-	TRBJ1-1	CASISGWNTEAFF	TGTGCCAGCATTAGCGGATGGAACACTGAAGCTTTCTTT
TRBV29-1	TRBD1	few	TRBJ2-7	CSVGSTGGGEQYF	TGCAGCGTTGGCTCGACAGGGGGCGGCGAGCAGTACTTC
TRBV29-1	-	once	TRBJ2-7	CSVSSRLSYEQYF	TGCAGCGTATCTAGCCGGCTCTCCTACGAGCAGTACTTC
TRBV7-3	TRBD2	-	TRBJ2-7	CASSPSGTNYEQYF	TGTGCCAGCAGCCCATCCGGGACTAACTACGAGCAGTACTTC
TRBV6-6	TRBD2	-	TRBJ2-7	CASRAPGTIGAYEQYF	TGTGCCAGCAGGGCACCCGGGACTATTGGGGCCTACGAGCAGTACTTC
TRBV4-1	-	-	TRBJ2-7	CASSHPYGRTYEQYF	TGCGCCAGCAGCCACCCTTACGGTCGAACCTACGAGCAGTACTTC
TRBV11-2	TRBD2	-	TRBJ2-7	CASRALGGRPYEQYF	TGTGCCAGCAGGGCGTTGGGCGGGAGGCCTTACGAGCAGTACTTC
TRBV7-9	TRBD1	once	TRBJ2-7	CASNRGPFYEQYF	TGTGCCAGCAACAGGGGGCCGTTCTACGAGCAGTACTTC
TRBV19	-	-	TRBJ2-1	CASSVGDEQFF	TGTGCCAGTAGCGTGGGAGATGAGCAGTTCTTC
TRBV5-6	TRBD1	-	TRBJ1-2	CASSWDRGLGGYTF	TGTGCCAGCAGCTGGGACAGGGGGCTTGGAGGCTACACCTTC
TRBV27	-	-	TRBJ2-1	CASSPWIAVSYNEQFF	TGTGCCAGCAGTCCCTGGATAGCGGTCTCCTACAATGAGCAGTTCTTC
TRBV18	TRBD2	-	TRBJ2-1	CASSRGLADLYNEQFF	TGTGCCAGCTCAAGGGGACTAGCGGACCTTTACAATGAGCAGTTCTTC
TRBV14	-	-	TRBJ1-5	CASSQARDKEVEPQHF	TGTGCCAGCAGCCAAGCGAGGGACAAAGAGGTGGAGCCCCAGCATTTT
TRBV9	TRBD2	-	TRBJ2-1	CASSVASGSERDNEQFF	TGTGCCAGCAGCGTAGCTAGCGGGAGTGAACGGGATAATGAGCAGTTCTTC
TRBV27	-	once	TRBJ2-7	CASSLSTPNSGSYEQYF	TGTGCCAGCAGTTTATCTACACCGAATTCGGGTAGCTACGAGCAGTACTTC
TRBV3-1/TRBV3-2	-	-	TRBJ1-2	CASSQGHTYGYTF	TGTGCCAGCAGCCAAGGGCACACATATGGCTACACCTTC
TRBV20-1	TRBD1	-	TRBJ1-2	CQGGNYGYTF	TGTCAGGGGGGTAACTATGGCTACACCTTC
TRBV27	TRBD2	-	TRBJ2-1	CASSYFGLAAANEQFF	TGTGCCAGCAGTTATTTTGGACTAGCGGCCGCCAATGAGCAGTTCTTC
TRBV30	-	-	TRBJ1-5	CAWCRGGSNQPQHF	TGTGCCTGGTGCCGGGGGGGGAGCAATCAGCCCCAGCATTTT
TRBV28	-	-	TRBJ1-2	CASITQGIDGYTF	TGTGCCAGCATAACCCAGGGTATTGATGGCTACACCTTC
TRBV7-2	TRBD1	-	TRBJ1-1	CASSDQGAIVNTEAFF	TGTGCCAGCAGCGATCAGGGGGCGATAGTCAACACTGAAGCTTTCTTT
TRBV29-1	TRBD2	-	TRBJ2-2	CSVVSGAGGPRGPGELFF	TGCAGCGTTGTATCCGGGGCGGGAGGGCCAAGGGGGCCCGGGGAGCTGTTTTTT
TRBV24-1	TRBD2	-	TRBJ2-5	CATSDRSVAGGGETQYF	TGTGCCACCAGTGACCGTTCGGTGGCGGGGGGAGGGGAGACCCAGTACTTC
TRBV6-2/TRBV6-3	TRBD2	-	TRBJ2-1	CASSLTSGSYNEQFF	TGTGCCAGCAGCCTAACTAGCGGGAGCTACAATGAGCAGTTCTTC
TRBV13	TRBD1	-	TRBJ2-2	CASSRQGAKNTGELFF	TGTGCCAGCAGCCGCCAGGGGGCAAAGAACACCGGGGAGCTGTTTTTT
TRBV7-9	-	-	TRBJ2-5	CASSPPGGGKETQYF	TGTGCCAGCAGCCCCCCGGGGGGCGGGAAAGAGACCCAGTACTTC
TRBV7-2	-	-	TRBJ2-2	CASSLAVTGELFF	TGTGCCAGCAGCTTGGCAGTCACCGGGGAGCTGTTTTTT
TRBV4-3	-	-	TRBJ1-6	CASSQGLSSYNSPLHF	TGCGCCAGCAGCCAGGGACTAAGCTCCTATAATTCACCCCTCCACTTT
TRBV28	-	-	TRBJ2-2	CASSLSIGQGLNTGELFF	TGTGCCAGCAGTTTAAGCATCGGGCAGGGCCTGAACACCGGGGAGCTGTTTTTT
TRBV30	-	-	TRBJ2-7	CAWSRGGTSYEQYF	TGTGCCTGGAGTCGGGGCGGGACGAGCTACGAGCAGTACTTC
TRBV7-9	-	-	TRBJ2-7	CASSSRPYQGGMGEQYF	TGTGCCAGCAGCTCGAGGCCTTACCAGGGAGGTATGGGCGAGCAGTACTTC
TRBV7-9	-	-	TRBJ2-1	CASSLRGGQGRFNEQFF	TGTGCCAGCAGCCTTCGGGGGGGACAGGGTCGGTTTAATGAGCAGTTCTTC
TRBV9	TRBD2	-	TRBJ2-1	CASSVAGGLGNEQFF	TGTGCCAGCAGCGTAGCGGGGGGTCTAGGCAATGAGCAGTTCTTC